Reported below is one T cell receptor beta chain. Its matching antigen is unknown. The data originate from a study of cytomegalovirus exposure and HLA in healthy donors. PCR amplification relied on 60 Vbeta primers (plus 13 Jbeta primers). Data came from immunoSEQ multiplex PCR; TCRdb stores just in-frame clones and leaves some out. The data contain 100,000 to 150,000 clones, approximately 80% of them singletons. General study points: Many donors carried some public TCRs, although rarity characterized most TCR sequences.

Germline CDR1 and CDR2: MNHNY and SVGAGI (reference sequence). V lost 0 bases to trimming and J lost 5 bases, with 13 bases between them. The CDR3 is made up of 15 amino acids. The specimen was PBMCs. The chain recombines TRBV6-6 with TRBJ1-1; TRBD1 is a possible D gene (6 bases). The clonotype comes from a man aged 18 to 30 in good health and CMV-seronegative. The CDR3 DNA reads TGTGCCAGCAGTTACTCCCAGGGGATTAGTACTGAAGCTTTCTTT. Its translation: CASSYSQGISTEAFF.